This T cell receptor (beta chain) was documented in a study of vaccination and CD4 T cells after COVID-19. A word on this clonotype: Its matching antigen is unknown.

With the Oncomine TCR Beta short-read assay, DNA from cultured CD4+ T cells was sequenced. TCRdb processed the PCR reads anew with MiXCR; each CDR3 protein has one entry. The sample lists about 26,000 distinct CDR3 sequences, approximately 40% occurring once. Treatment indicated: roughly 11-day PBMC culture with coronavirus spike peptide pools or control peptides (ViraFEST assay). The CDR3 runs 17 residues. Trimming pared 7 bases from V and 4 bases from J, leaving 26 bases between. CDR1 and CDR2 (germline): MDHEN, SYDVKM. Sequencing used CD4+ T cells from blood, cultured in vitro. The V gene is TRBV28, the J gene TRBJ2-7; D might be TRBD1 or TRBD2, each matching 5 bases. This TCR was recovered from a human donor who had recovered from COVID-19. The CDR3: CASTKRALGEIRYEQYF. The DNA of the CDR3 is TGTGCCAGCACTAAAAGGGCCCTGGGGGAGATCCGGTACGAGCAGTACTTC.